The 7 T cell receptor beta chains below all came from one sample that was sequenced in a study of monozygotic twins with inflammatory bowel disease. TCRdb reanalyzed the 5' RACE reads and collapses them to one entry per CDR3 protein, without DNA. The sample has some 330,000 distinct CDR3 sequences. Sequenced sample: blood. All receptors come from a human donor with ulcerative colitis or Crohn's disease, or a healthy co-twin of an affected twin (not recorded which).

This chain joins TRBV29-1 and TRBJ2-7; TCRdb outputs TRBD2, but without DNA this stays unchecked. Germline assignment: CDR1 SQVTM and CDR2 ANQGSEA. The CDR3 is made up of 15 amino acids. Here the CDR3 reads CSARLQQGPSGEQYF.

V usage is TRBV15 and J usage is TRBJ2-3; TCRdb indicates TRBD1, and absent DNA this call remains unverified. The CDR3 sequence is 15 residues long. Germline CDR1 is LNHNV and CDR2 is YYDKDF (reference sequence). The CDR3 protein is CATSRDREPTDTQYF.

The chain couples TRBV7-2 to TRBJ2-3; TCRdb calls TRBD2, which cannot be checked without DNA. The CDR3 is 16 residues long. Germline V gene data show CDR1 as SGHTA and CDR2 as FQGNSA. The CDR3 spells CASSFERYEGSDMQYF.

The V call is TRBV10-3, the J call TRBJ2-1; absent DNA, TCRdb's TRBD1 call cannot be checked. The CDR3 has 13 residues. From germline, CDR1 is ENHRY and CDR2 SYGVKD. The CDR3 sequence is CAISAGQPNEQFF.

The chain recombines TRBV3-1 with TRBJ2-5. Germline V CDR1 and CDR2: LGHDT, YNNKEL (reference sequence). The CDR3 has 16 amino acids. The CDR3 loop reads CASSQDSALAVETQYF.

CDR3 sequence: CASSYLGGSYNEQFF. The rearrangement uses TRBV6-5 and TRBJ2-1; TCRdb proposes TRBD1, but this gene call is untestable without DNA. The CDR3 length is 15 residues. The germline CDR1 and CDR2 sequences are MNHEY and SVGAGI.

V and J are TRBV29-1 and TRBJ2-7; absent DNA, TCRdb's TRBD2 call cannot be checked. This CDR3 spans 16 amino acids. The germline V gene has CDR1 SQVTM and CDR2 ANQGSEA. The CDR3 sequence is CSVDGLAGETFYEQYF.